This TCR beta chain stems from a study of T cell responses to AZD1222 COVID-19 vaccine. Study-level results: Baseline serostatus was positive in only six AZD1222 recipients. Repertoire sampling was restricted to post-peak T cell response timepoints. Spike regions recognized by vaccine-associated CD4 TCRs spanned the protein, led by 160-218 and 743-854. With two AZD1222 doses given, Spike-specific TCR breadth and depth both rose.

The protocol was immunoSEQ multiplex PCR, while the TCRdb copy is restricted to in-frame clones and leaves out a portion. The table lists 100,000 to 150,000 clones, about 88% of them singletons. This clone has only a few counts. The antigen is undetermined. Material: peripheral blood, obtained on day 0 of AZD1222 vaccination. The sequence came from an adult in good health.

CDR3 nucleotide sequence: TGTGCCAGTAGTATAAGGGGAGTCTCTGGAAACACCATATATTTT. It translates to CASSIRGVSGNTIYF. The chain couples TRBV19 to TRBJ1-3; possible D gene TRBD1, 5 bases. Trimming stripped 2 bases from V and 0 bases from J, with 8 bases between. Germline V lookup: CDR1 LNHDA, CDR2 SQIVND (reference sequence). The length of the CDR3 is 15 residues.